The 18 T cell receptor beta chains below were found in one sample sequenced in a study of shared clonotypes between healthy human individuals. The method was immunoSEQ multiplex PCR; TCRdb's version includes in-frame clones alone and lacks a portion of them. The sample includes over a million clones, about 75% of them seen just once. The sequencing input was memory CD4+ T cells sorted from blood. The subset here: CD45RA-negative fraction. These receptor sequences come from a man aged 18 to 30 in good health.

The chain employs TRBV30 and TRBJ2-2; the D is unclear. V was pared by 1 base and J by 5 bases, with 11 bases between. The CDR3 extends over 14 amino acids. Germline V lookup: CDR1 GTSNPN, CDR2 SVGIG (reference sequence). The CDR3 loop is CAWSGPSQTGELFF. As DNA, the CDR3 is TGTGCCTGGAGTGGCCCCAGCCAAACCGGGGAGCTGTTTTTT.

The chain links TRBV14 to TRBJ2-4; D gene unclear. Per germline, CDR1 SGHDN and CDR2 FVKESK. This CDR3 is 13 amino acids long. V was shortened by 0 bases and J by 9 bases, with 9 bases between the two germline ends. As DNA, the CDR3 is TGTGCCAGCAGCCAAGAACGGTTGGGCATTCAGTACTTC. This gives the protein CASSQERLGIQYF.

This clone was picked up a small number of times. The chain uses TRBV7-9 and TRBJ1-5, with D maybe TRBD1 (6 bases). Between the trimmed V and J ends, which lost 3 bases and 4 bases, there was a span of 10 bases. The CDR3 sequence is 14 residues long. From germline, CDR1 is SEHNR and CDR2 FQNEAQ (reference sequence). The CDR3 nucleotides are TGTGCCAGCAGCTTGGGGGCGACTAATCAGCCCCAGCATTTT. Its protein product is CASSLGATNQPQHF.

This chain connects TRBV7-8 to TRBJ2-7; the D is unclear. CDR1 is SGHVS and CDR2 is FQNEAQ in the germline V gene. This CDR3 has 14 residues. The ends were cut back, 5 bases at V and 3 bases at J, with 14 bases in the middle. CDR3 DNA sequence: TGTGCCAGCAGCGTTCGACCGAAAAACTACGAGCAGTACTTC. Translation: CASSVRPKNYEQYF.

V and J are TRBV2 and TRBJ1-1; D gene unclear. Germline V gene lookup returns CDR1 SNHLY and CDR2 FYNNEI. Trimming removed 0 bases at V and 1 base at J, with 6 bases between. The CDR3 is made up of 14 amino acids. The CDR3 loop is CASSEARGNTEAFF. The CDR3, as DNA: TGTGCCAGCAGTGAAGCCCGGGGGAACACTGAAGCTTTCTTT.

The V call is TRBV10-3, the J call TRBJ2-2, with 8 bases identical to TRBD1. The CDR3 runs to 16 residues. V lost 3 bases and J lost 5; bases outside the gene matches: 8. Germline V lookup: CDR1 ENHRY, CDR2 SYGVKD. The CDR3 sequence: CAISDSGQGGTGELFF. CDR3 sequence (DNA): TGTGCCATCAGTGACTCCGGACAGGGCGGAACCGGGGAGCTGTTTTTT.

The chain joins TRBV9 to TRBJ2-3, with TRBD2 matching over 13 bases. V shed 2 bases and J 4 bases; nucleotides not matched to a gene: 7. Germline CDR1 and CDR2: SGDLS and YYNGEE. There are 17 residues in the CDR3. CDR3 sequence reads: CASSVYGTSGNSDTQYF. In DNA, the CDR3 is TGTGCCAGCAGCGTTTACGGGACTAGCGGGAACTCAGATACGCAGTATTTT.

The chain links TRBV5-1 to TRBJ2-2; 7 bases are shared with TRBD2. V shed 4 bases and J 5 bases; nucleotides not matched to a gene: 11. From germline, CDR1 is SGHRS and CDR2 YFSETQ. The CDR3 is 16 amino acids. The DNA of the CDR3 is TGCGCCAGCAGCCTCCAAGCGGGGAGAATTACCGGGGAGCTGTTTTTT. Translating gives CASSLQAGRITGELFF.

The chain joins TRBV19 to TRBJ2-7; possible D gene TRBD1, 7 bases. The length of the CDR3 is 15 residues. Per germline, CDR1 LNHDA and CDR2 SQIVND (reference sequence). The V gene lost 4 bases and the J gene lost 0 bases, with 13 bases spanning the gap. This CDR3 reads CASSKTGRSSYEQYF. The CDR3 nucleotides are TGTGCCAGTAGTAAGACAGGGAGGAGCTCCTACGAGCAGTACTTC.

This clone showed up many times. The rearrangement joins TRBV5-1 to TRBJ1-2; TRBD1 aligns across 9 bases. Germline V gene sequence: CDR1 SGHRS, CDR2 YFSETQ. V was clipped by 0 bases and J by 8 bases; unmatched bases: 8. The CDR3 spans 15 residues. Here the CDR3 DNA reads TGCGCCAGCAGCTTGGCCGGGGGACAGGGTATGGGCTACACCTTC. Amino acids: CASSLAGGQGMGYTF.

The gene calls are TRBV6-1 and TRBJ2-7; weak D call: TRBD2 (7 bases). The CDR3 is 14 amino acids. CDR1 and CDR2 from the germline V gene are MNHNS and SASEGT. Trimming removed 7 bases from V and 4 bases from J, with 17 bases in between. This chain's CDR3 is CASKREGGGYEQYF. The CDR3 DNA is TGTGCCAGCAAAAGGGAGGGGGGAGGTTACGAGCAGTACTTC.

The chain joins TRBV5-6 to TRBJ1-2; D is uncertain. The V and J ends lost 5 bases and 4 bases respectively, with 6 bases between them. CDR1 is SGHDT, CDR2 YYEEEE, per germline. CDR3 length: 11 amino acids. In nucleotides, the CDR3 is TGTGCCAGCAGGGGGATCTATGGCTACACCTTC. This gives the protein CASRGIYGYTF.

A few counts support this clone. The chain carries TRBV5-6 and TRBJ1-2, with no clear D. The ends were cut back, 1 base at V and 0 bases at J, with 10 bases in the middle. The germline gives CDR1 SGHDT, CDR2 YYEEEE. This CDR3 is 15 amino acids long. The CDR3 is CASSLSPQSNYGYTF. In DNA form, the CDR3 reads TGTGCCAGCAGCTTGAGTCCCCAATCTAACTATGGCTACACCTTC.

This clone was picked up one time. The J gene is TRBJ2-7, the V gene TRBV10-2; 8 bases line up with TRBD1. Germline CDR1 and CDR2: WSHSY and SAAADI. This CDR3 has 18 amino acids. Unmatched junction bases numbered 12, after V lost 0 bases and J lost 2 bases. CDR3 residues: CASSESGLRQGPPYEQYF. Here the CDR3 DNA reads TGCGCCAGCAGTGAGTCGGGGTTGAGACAGGGGCCCCCCTACGAGCAGTACTTC.

The chain couples TRBV11-2 to TRBJ2-7; 8 bases fit TRBD2. V shed 2 bases and J 0 bases; nucleotides not matched to a gene: 6. CDR1 and CDR2 from the germline V gene are SGHAT and FQNNGV. The CDR3 has 16 residues. The CDR3, as DNA: TGTGCCAGCAGCTTACGGGGGGGCGCCCGCTCCTACGAGCAGTACTTC. It yields the protein CASSLRGGARSYEQYF.

This chain uses TRBV13 with TRBJ2-7, with 8 bases fitting TRBD2. Germline CDR1 is PRHDT and CDR2 is FYEKMQ (reference sequence). The CDR3 runs to 13 residues. The trim removed 1 base at V and 6 bases at J, leaving 2 bases unmatched. This chain's CDR3 is CASSLAGGFEQYF. The CDR3, as DNA: TGTGCCAGCAGCTTAGCGGGAGGGTTCGAGCAGTACTTC.

The rearrangement links TRBV27 to TRBJ2-7; a possible D gene is TRBD2 (6 bases). This CDR3 contains 15 residues. The germline V gene has CDR1 MNHEY and CDR2 SMNVEV (reference sequence). V shed 6 bases and J shed 0 bases, with 15 bases lying between them. The CDR3 DNA reads as TGTGCCAGCAGATCTCCGGGACTCAGCTCCTACGAGCAGTACTTC. Protein sequence: CASRSPGLSSYEQYF.

The genes are TRBV7-2 and TRBJ2-1; 7 bases line up with TRBD2. The CDR3 is made up of 16 amino acids. V lost 4 bases and J lost 6; bases outside the gene matches: 12. The germline V gene has CDR1 SGHTA and CDR2 FQGNSA. The CDR3 nucleotides read TGTGCCAGCAGCTCAGGGCCAGCGGGGATTGGCAATGAGCAGTTCTTC. Encoded protein: CASSSGPAGIGNEQFF.